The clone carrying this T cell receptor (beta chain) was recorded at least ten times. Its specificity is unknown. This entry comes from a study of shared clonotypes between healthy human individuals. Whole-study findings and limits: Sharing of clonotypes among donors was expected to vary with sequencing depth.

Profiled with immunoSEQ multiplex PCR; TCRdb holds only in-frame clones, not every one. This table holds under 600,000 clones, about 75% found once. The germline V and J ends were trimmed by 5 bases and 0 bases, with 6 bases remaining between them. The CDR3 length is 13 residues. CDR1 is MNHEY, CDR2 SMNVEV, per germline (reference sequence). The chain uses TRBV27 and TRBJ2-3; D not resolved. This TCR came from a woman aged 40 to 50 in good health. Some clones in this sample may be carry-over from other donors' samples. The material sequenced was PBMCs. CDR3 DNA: TGTGCCAGCAGTCAGCGAAGCACAGATACGCAGTATTTT. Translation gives CASSQRSTDTQYF.